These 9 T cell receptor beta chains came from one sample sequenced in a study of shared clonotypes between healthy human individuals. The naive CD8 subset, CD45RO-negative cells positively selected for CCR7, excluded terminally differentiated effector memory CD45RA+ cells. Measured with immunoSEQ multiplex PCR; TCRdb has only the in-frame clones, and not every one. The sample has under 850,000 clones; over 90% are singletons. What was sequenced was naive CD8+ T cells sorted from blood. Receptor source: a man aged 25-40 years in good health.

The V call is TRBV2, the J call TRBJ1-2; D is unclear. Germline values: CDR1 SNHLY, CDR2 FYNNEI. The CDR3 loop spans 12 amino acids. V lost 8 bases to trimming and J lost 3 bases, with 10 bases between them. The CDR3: CASHQADYGYTF. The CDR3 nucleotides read TGTGCCAGCCATCAAGCGGACTATGGCTACACCTTC.

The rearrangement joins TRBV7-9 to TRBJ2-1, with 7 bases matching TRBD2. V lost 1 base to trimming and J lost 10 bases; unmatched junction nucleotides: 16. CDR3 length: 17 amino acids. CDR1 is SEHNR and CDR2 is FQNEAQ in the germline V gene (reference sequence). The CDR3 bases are TGTGCCAGCAGCTTAGACTGGGGACTATCAAAGCAGCGGGAGCAGTTCTTC. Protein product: CASSLDWGLSKQREQFF.

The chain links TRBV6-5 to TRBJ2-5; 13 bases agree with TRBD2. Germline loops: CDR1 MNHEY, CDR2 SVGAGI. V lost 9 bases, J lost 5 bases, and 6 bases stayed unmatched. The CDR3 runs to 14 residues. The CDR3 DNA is TGTGCCAGTTCGGGACTAGCGGGATCGGAGACCCAGTACTTC. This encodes CASSGLAGSETQYF.

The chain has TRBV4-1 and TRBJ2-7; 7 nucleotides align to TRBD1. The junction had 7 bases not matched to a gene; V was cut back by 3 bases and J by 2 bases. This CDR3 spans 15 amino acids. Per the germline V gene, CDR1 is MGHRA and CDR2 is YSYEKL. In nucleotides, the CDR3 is TGCGCCAGCAGCCACCTTACAGGGGAAACCTACGAGCAGTACTTC. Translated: CASSHLTGETYEQYF.

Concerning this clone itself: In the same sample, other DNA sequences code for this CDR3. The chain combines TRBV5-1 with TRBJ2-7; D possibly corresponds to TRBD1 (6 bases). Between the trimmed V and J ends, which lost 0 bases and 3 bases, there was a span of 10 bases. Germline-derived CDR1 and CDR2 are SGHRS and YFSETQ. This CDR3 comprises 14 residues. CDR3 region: CASSLETGSYEQYF. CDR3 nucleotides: TGCGCCAGCAGCTTGGAAACAGGGAGCTACGAGCAGTACTTC.

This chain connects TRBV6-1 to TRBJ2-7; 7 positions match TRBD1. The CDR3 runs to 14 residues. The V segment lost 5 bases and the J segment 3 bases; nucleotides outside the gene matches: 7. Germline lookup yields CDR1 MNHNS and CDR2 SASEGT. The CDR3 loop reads CASSNYRGDYEQYF. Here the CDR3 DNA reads TGTGCCAGCAGTAATTACAGGGGTGACTACGAGCAGTACTTC.

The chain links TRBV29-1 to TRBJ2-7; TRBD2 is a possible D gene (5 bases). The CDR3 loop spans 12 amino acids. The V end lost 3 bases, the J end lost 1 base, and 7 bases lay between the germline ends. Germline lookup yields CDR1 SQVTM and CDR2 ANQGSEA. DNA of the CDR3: TGCAGCGTTGATGAGGGTTCCTACGAGCAGTACTTC. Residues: CSVDEGSYEQYF.

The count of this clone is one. CDR3 nucleotide sequence: TGCGCCAGCAGCCAAGTGCCGGGACTAGCGCCCCAAGAGACCCAGTACTTC. Protein: CASSQVPGLAPQETQYF. This chain uses TRBV4-1 with TRBJ2-5; 10 nucleotides align to TRBD2. The length of the CDR3 is 17 residues. Germline values: CDR1 MGHRA, CDR2 YSYEKL. The junction had 6 bases not matched to a gene; V was cut back by 1 base and J by 1 base.

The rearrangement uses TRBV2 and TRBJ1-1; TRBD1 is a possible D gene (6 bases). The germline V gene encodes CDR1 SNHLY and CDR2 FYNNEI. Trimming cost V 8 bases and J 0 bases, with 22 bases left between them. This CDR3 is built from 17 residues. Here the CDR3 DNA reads TGTGCCAGCGTCGGAATCAGGGGAACTGGGATGAACACTGAAGCTTTCTTT. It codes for CASVGIRGTGMNTEAFF.